What follows are 9 T cell receptor beta chains derived from one specimen sequenced in a study of T-cell memory formation after mild COVID-19. TCRdb reprocessed the 5' RACE reads via MiXCR and lists one record per CDR3 protein. The data contain just over 200,000 distinct CDR3 sequences, approximately 10% of them singletons. Sequencing input: PBMCs or a T cell subset sorted from them (not recorded which). The receptors were gathered from a man younger than 35 who had mild COVID-19 (a few samples of this study predate the infection). Cell type and time point are not known.

This clonotype was detected only a few times. This chain connects TRBV12-3 or TRBV12-4 to TRBJ1-1, with D unclear. The V and J ends lost 5 bases and 1 base respectively, with 14 bases between them. This CDR3 region has 15 residues. CDR3 loop: CASSVGGGGNTEAFF. CDR3 sequence (DNA): TGTGCCAGCAGTGTAGGTGGAGGTGGGAACACTGAAGCTTTCTTT.

This clonotype was detected ten times or more. The chain links TRBV5-1 to TRBJ2-1; no clear D. Trimming pared 0 bases from V and 2 bases from J, leaving 3 bases between. This CDR3 comprises 13 residues. Germline-derived CDR1 and CDR2 are SGHRS and YFSETQ. Here the CDR3 reads CASSLATYNEQFF. In DNA, the CDR3 is TGCGCCAGCAGCTTGGCGACCTACAATGAGCAGTTCTTC.

This clonotype was detected ten times or more. V is TRBV18 and J is TRBJ2-5, with D unclear. Trimming pared 3 bases from V and 1 base from J, leaving 9 bases between. The V gene's germline CDR1 is KGHSH and CDR2 LQKENI. The CDR3 loop spans 14 amino acids. The CDR3 is CASSPSGIQETQYF. As DNA, the CDR3 is TGTGCCAGCTCACCCAGTGGGATCCAAGAGACCCAGTACTTC.

This clonotype was detected a few times. The V gene is TRBV9, the J gene TRBJ1-2; 7 positions match TRBD1. Germline V gene data show CDR1 as SGDLS and CDR2 as YYNGEE. The CDR3 length is 13 residues. Unmatched junction bases numbered 8, after V lost 4 bases and J lost 8 bases. The CDR3 DNA follows: TGTGCCAGCAGCACCTCAGGGGGGTTAGGCTACACCTTC. Its protein product is CASSTSGGLGYTF.

The V gene is TRBV7-2, the J gene TRBJ2-5; 13 positions match TRBD2. Germline loops: CDR1 SGHTA, CDR2 FQGNSA. The CDR3 runs 16 residues. V lost 5 bases, J lost 5 bases, and 8 bases stayed unmatched. For the CDR3, the DNA is TGTGCCAGCAGCCGACTAGCGGGGGGCCGGGGGGAGACCCAGTACTTC. Translating gives CASSRLAGGRGETQYF. Supplemented by reference TRBV7-2 and TRBJ2-5, the full variable domain reads GAGVSQSPSNKVTEKGKDVELRCDPISGHTALYWYRQSLGQGLEFLIYFQGNSAPDKSGLPSDRFSAERTGGSVSTLTIQRTQQEDSAVYLCASSRLAGGRGETQYFGPGTRLLVL.

In its sample, this clonotype was seen a few times. This chain uses TRBV18 with TRBJ1-2, with 7 bases lining up with TRBD1. The CDR3 runs to 14 residues. Germline V gene sequence: CDR1 KGHSH, CDR2 LQKENI. The ends lost 2 bases at V and 6 bases at J; junction bases unmatched: 6. CDR3 region: CASSPSDRVDGYTF. The CDR3, as DNA: TGTGCCAGCTCACCAAGTGACAGGGTGGATGGCTACACCTTC.

In its sample, this clonotype was seen many times. V usage is TRBV7-6 and J usage is TRBJ2-2, with D tentatively TRBD2 (5 bases). The CDR3 extends over 17 amino acids. Germline values: CDR1 SGHVS, CDR2 FNYEAQ. Trimming cost V 3 bases and J 0 bases, with 14 bases left between them. CDR3 sequence (DNA): TGTGCCAGCAGCTTCTTGTCCGGGAACGCGAACACCGGGGAGCTGTTTTTT. Protein sequence: CASSFLSGNANTGELFF.

This clonotype came up a few times. The chain carries TRBV29-1 and TRBJ2-7; a possible D gene is TRBD2 (6 bases). Germline CDR1 and CDR2: SQVTM and ANQGSEA. This CDR3 comprises 12 residues. Trimming removed 6 bases at V and 5 bases at J, with 14 bases between. The CDR3 sequence: CSVPGAGHEQYF. Written as DNA, the CDR3 is TGCAGCGTCCCCGGGGCGGGGCACGAGCAGTACTTC.

The CDR3 sequence: CASSRGLAGPYEQYV. The DNA for the CDR3 is TGTGCCAGCAGCCGCGGACTAGCGGGGCCTTACGAGCAGTACGTC. V usage is TRBV5-6 and J usage is TRBJ2-7, with TRBD2 matching 12 bases. CDR1 SGHDT and CDR2 YYEEEE come from the germline V gene. Losses at the gene ends were 4 bases for V and 4 bases for J; bases not matched to a gene: 6. The CDR3 has 15 residues.